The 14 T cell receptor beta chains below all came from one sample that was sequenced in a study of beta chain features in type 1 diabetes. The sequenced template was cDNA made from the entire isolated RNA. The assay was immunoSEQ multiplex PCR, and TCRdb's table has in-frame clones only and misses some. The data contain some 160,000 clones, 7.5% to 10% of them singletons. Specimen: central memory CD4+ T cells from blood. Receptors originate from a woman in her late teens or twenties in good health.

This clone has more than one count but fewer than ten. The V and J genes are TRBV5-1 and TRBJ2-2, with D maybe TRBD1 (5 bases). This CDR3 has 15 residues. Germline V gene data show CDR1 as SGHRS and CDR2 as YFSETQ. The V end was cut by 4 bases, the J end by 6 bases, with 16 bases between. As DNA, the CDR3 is TGCGCCAGCAGCAACACAGGAAGGTCCGCCGGGGAGCTGTTTTTT. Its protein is CASSNTGRSAGELFF.

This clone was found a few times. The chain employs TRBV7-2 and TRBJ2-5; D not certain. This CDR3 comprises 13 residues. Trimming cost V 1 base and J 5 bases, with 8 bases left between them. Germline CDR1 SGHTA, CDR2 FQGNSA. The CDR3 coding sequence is TGTGCCAGCAGCTTAGGGGCTGGGGAGACCCAGTACTTC. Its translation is CASSLGAGETQYF.

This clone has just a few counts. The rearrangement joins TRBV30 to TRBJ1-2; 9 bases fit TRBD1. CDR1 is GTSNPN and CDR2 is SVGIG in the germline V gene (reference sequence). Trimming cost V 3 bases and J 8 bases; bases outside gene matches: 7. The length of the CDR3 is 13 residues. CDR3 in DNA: TGTGCCTGGAGCCGGGACAGGGCGGGGGGCTACACCTTC. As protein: CAWSRDRAGGYTF.

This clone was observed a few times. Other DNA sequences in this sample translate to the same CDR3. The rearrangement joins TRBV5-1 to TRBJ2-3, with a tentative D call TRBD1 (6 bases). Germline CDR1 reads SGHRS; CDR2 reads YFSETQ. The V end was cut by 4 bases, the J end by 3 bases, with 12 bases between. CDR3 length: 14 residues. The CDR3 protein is CASSLGQTTDTQYF. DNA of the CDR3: TGCGCCAGCAGCCTCGGACAGACAACAGATACGCAGTATTTT.

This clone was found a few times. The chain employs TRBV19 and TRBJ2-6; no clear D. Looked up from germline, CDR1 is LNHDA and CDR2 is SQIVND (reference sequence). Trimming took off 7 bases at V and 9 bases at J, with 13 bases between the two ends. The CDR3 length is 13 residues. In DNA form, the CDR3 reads TGTGCCAGTACCACCGGGTCCTTCAACGTCCTGACTTTC. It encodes CASTTGSFNVLTF.

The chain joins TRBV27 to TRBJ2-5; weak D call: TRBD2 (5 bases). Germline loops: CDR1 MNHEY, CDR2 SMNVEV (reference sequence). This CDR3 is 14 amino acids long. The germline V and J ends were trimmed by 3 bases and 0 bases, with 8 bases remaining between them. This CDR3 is CASSLAGHQETQYF. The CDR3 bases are TGTGCCAGCAGTTTGGCGGGTCACCAAGAGACCCAGTACTTC.

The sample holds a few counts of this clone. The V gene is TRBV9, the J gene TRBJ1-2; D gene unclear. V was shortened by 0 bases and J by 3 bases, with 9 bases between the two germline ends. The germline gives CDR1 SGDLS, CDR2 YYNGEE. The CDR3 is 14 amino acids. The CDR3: CASSVAPADYGYTF. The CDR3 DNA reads TGTGCCAGCAGCGTAGCCCCGGCGGACTATGGCTACACCTTC.

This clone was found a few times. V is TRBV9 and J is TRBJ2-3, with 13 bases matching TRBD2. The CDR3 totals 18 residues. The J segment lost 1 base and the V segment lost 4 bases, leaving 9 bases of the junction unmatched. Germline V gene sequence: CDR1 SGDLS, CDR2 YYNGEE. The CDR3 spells CASSSRTSGGRGTDTQYF. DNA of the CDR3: TGTGCCAGCAGCTCGAGGACTAGCGGGGGCCGGGGCACAGATACGCAGTATTTT. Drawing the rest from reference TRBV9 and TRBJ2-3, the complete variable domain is DSGVTQTPKHLITATGQRVTLRCSPRSGDLSVYWYQQSLDQGLQFLIQYYNGEERAKGNILERFSAQQFPDLHSELNLSSLELGDSALYFCASSSRTSGGRGTDTQYFGPGTRLTVL.

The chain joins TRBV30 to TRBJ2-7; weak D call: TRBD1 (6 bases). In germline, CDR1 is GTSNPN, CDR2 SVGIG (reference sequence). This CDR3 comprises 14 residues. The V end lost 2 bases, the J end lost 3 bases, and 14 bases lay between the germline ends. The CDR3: CAWSSTGRFYEQYF. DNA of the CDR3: TGTGCCTGGAGTTCGACAGGCAGGTTCTACGAGCAGTACTTC. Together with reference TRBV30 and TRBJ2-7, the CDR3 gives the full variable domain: SQTIHQWPATLVQPVGSPLSLECTVEGTSNPNLYWYRQAAGRGLQLLFYSVGIGQISSEVPQNLSASRPQDRQFILSSKKLLLSDSGFYLCAWSSTGRFYEQYFGPGTRLTVT.

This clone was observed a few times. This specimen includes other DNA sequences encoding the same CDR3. In DNA, the CDR3 is TGTGCCAGCAGCTTAGGACTAGCGGGGGGCACAGATACGCAGTATTTT. Its protein product is CASSLGLAGGTDTQYF. The chain carries TRBV7-2 and TRBJ2-3; 12 bases map to TRBD2. CDR1 and CDR2 from the germline V gene are SGHTA and FQGNSA. V gave up 1 base and J gave up 1 base; unmatched junction bases: 0. This CDR3 spans 16 amino acids.

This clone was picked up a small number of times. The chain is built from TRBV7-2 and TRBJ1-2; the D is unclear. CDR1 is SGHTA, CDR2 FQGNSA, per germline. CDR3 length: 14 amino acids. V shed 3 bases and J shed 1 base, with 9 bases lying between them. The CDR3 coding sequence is TGTGCCAGCAGCTTGATGACAATTAACTATGGCTACACCTTC. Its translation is CASSLMTINYGYTF.

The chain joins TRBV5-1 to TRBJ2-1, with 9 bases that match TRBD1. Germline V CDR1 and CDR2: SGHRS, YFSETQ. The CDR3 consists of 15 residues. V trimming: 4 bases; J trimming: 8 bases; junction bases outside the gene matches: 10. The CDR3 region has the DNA TGCGCCAGCAGCCTCCGGGACAGGGTCGAGGATGAGCAGTTCTTC. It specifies CASSLRDRVEDEQFF. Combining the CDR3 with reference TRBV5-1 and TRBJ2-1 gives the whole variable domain KAGVTQTPRYLIKTRGQQVTLSCSPISGHRSVSWYQQTPGQGLQFLFEYFSETQRNKGNFPGRFSGRQFSNSRSEMNVSTLELGDSALYLCASSLRDRVEDEQFFGPGTRLTVL.

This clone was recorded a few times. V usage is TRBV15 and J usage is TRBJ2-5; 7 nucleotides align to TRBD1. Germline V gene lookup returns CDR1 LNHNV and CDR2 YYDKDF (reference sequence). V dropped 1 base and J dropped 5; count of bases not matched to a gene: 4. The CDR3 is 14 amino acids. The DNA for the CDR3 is TGTGCCACCAGCAGAGTAGGGGGCGCGGAGACCCAGTACTTC. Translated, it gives CATSRVGGAETQYF.

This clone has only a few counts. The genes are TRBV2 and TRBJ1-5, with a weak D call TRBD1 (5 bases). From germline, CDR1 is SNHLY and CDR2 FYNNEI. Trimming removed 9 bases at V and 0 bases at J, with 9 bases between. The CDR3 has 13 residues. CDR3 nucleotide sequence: TGTGCCAGTAGGGGAAATAGCAATCAGCCCCAGCATTTT. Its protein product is CASRGNSNQPQHF.